Presented here are 24 T cell receptor beta chains from one specimen sequenced in a study of human T cells and chemical hapten exposure. TCRdb ran MiXCR on the RACE reads and lists one entry per CDR3 protein. In the table there are tens of thousands of distinct CDR3 sequences, approximately 29% of which are singletons. Time point indicated: patch test 1, 2 weeks after DPC sensitization. Sample treatment: therapeutic diphenylcyclopropenone sensitization with weekly scalp DPC. The sample in question was whole blood, obtained in connection with sensitization to the hapten diphenylcyclopropenone (DPC). Receptor source: a man aged 35 to 55 with alopecia areata. Some clones in this sample may be carry-over from other donors' samples.

Here the CDR3 reads CASLQAGTSYGYTF. The CDR3 nucleotides are TGTGCCAGCCTCCAGGCAGGTACTAGCTATGGCTACACCTTC. The genes are TRBV6-6 and TRBJ1-2, with D unclear. The CDR3 extends over 14 amino acids. The V end was cut by 8 bases, the J end by 4 bases, with 17 bases between. Germline loops: CDR1 MNHNY, CDR2 SVGAGI (reference sequence).

This clonotype was seen only a few times. This rearrangement joins TRBV28 to TRBJ1-6, with D unresolved. The CDR3 runs to 13 residues. The germline gives CDR1 MDHEN, CDR2 SYDVKM. The ends were cut back, 7 bases at V and 8 bases at J, with 12 bases in the middle. DNA of the CDR3: TGTGCCAGCACCCTTAGTGGGGATTCACCCCTCCACTTT. Translated, it gives CASTLSGDSPLHF.

This clonotype showed up just a few times. CDR3 residues: CASSGGGLEGNEQFF. CDR3 nucleotides: TGTGCCAGCAGTGGGGGGGGACTAGAGGGCAATGAGCAGTTCTTC. This rearrangement joins TRBV25-1 to TRBJ2-1, with 8 bases identical to TRBD2. CDR1 is MGHDK and CDR2 is SYGVNS in the germline V gene. V gave up 4 bases and J gave up 6 bases; unmatched junction bases: 8. This CDR3 is 15 amino acids long. The whole variable domain, remainder taken from reference TRBV25-1 and TRBJ2-1, is EADIYQTPRYLVIGTGKKITLECSQTMGHDKMYWYQQDPGMELHLIHYSYGVNSTEKGDLSSESTVSRIRTEHFPLTLESARPSHTSQYLCASSGGGLEGNEQFFGPGTRLTVL.

The J gene is TRBJ2-1, the V gene TRBV4-1, with a tentative D call TRBD2 (7 bases). The CDR3 length is 17 residues. Germline loops: CDR1 MGHRA, CDR2 YSYEKL. V lost 3 bases to trimming and J lost 0 bases, with 15 bases between them. The CDR3 region is CASSQGGGLGSYNEQFF. For the CDR3, the DNA is TGCGCCAGCAGCCAGGGAGGGGGACTTGGCTCCTACAATGAGCAGTTCTTC.

A few counts support this clonotype. V and J are TRBV12-3 or TRBV12-4 and TRBJ1-2; D may be TRBD1 (5 bases). Trimming shortened V by 6 bases and J by 3 bases, and 17 bases separated the two germline ends. This CDR3 comprises 15 residues. The CDR3 here is CASSYGTEGYYGYTF. The CDR3 bases are TGTGCCAGCAGCTACGGGACGGAAGGATACTATGGCTACACCTTC.

J is TRBJ2-2 and V is TRBV28; 13 bases agree with TRBD2. Per the germline V gene, CDR1 is MDHEN and CDR2 is SYDVKM. V shed 5 bases, J shed 5 bases, and the junction held 17 bases outside the gene matches. This CDR3 contains 20 residues. The CDR3 loop reads CASSTPSDTSGRAKTGELFF. CDR3 DNA: TGTGCCAGCAGTACACCCTCCGATACTAGCGGGAGGGCCAAAACCGGGGAGCTGTTTTTT.

V usage is TRBV4-2 and J usage is TRBJ2-5, with D tentatively TRBD1 (6 bases). The CDR3 sequence is 15 residues long. Trimming removed 4 bases at V and 0 bases at J, with 12 bases between. CDR1 is LGHNA, CDR2 YNFKEQ, per germline. The CDR3, as DNA: TGTGCCAGCAGCCGGCTGGGGACATACCAAGAGACCCAGTACTTC. Translation gives CASSRLGTYQETQYF.

This chain joins TRBV3-1 and TRBJ2-5, with 12 nucleotides matching TRBD1. This CDR3 has 13 amino acids. J was trimmed by 3 bases and V by 11 bases; bases with no gene match: 4. Germline V gene data show CDR1 as LGHDT and CDR2 as YNNKEL (reference sequence). This CDR3 is CASGTGGEETQYF. CDR3 nucleotides: TGTGCCTCCGGGACAGGGGGCGAAGAGACCCAGTACTTC.

This clonotype was seen more than once but under ten times. V is TRBV28 and J is TRBJ1-3; D possibly corresponds to TRBD1 (6 bases). The V gene's germline CDR1 is MDHEN and CDR2 SYDVKM. Deletions cut 10 bases from V and 0 bases from J, with 13 bases between. The CDR3 contains 14 residues. The CDR3 sequence is CATRPGDSGNTIYF. The CDR3, as DNA: TGTGCCACCCGTCCAGGGGACTCTGGAAACACCATATATTTT.

The rearrangement joins TRBV5-1 to TRBJ1-1, with a possible D match to TRBD1 (6 bases). V lost 4 bases and J 0 bases, leaving 10 bases between the germline ends. This CDR3 region has 14 residues. Germline V gene data show CDR1 as SGHRS and CDR2 as YFSETQ. CDR3 nucleotide sequence: TGCGCCAGCAGCAGGGGGGAGTTGAACACTGAAGCTTTCTTT. Protein sequence: CASSRGELNTEAFF.

The chain joins TRBV28 to TRBJ2-7, with no clear D. V was clipped by 5 bases and J by 7 bases, with 18 bases between them. This CDR3 comprises 14 residues. Germline values: CDR1 MDHEN, CDR2 SYDVKM. CDR3 sequence: CASSRVSPFREQYF. CDR3 in DNA: TGTGCCAGCAGTCGGGTTTCTCCGTTTCGGGAGCAGTACTTC.

CDR3 sequence (DNA): TGTGCCAGCAGTCCTTATGGGGGGGGAACTGAAGCTTTCTTT. It translates to CASSPYGGGTEAFF. The chain has TRBV27 and TRBJ1-1; TRBD1 might be the D (5 bases). The V end was cut by 5 bases, the J end by 5 bases, with 15 bases between. There are 14 residues in the CDR3. Germline V lookup: CDR1 MNHEY, CDR2 SMNVEV (reference sequence).

This clonotype occurred a few times. The V and J genes are TRBV20-1 and TRBJ2-1, with 8 bases lining up with TRBD2. Per germline, CDR1 DFQATT and CDR2 SNEGSKA (reference sequence). The V segment lost 2 bases and the J segment 1 base; nucleotides outside the gene matches: 4. The CDR3 has 15 residues. The CDR3 reads CSARRGLESYNEQFF. The DNA of the CDR3 is TGCAGTGCTAGAAGGGGACTAGAATCCTACAATGAGCAGTTCTTC.

This clonotype was recorded a few times. The V call is TRBV19, the J call TRBJ2-2; D not resolved. The CDR3 spans 12 residues. V gave up 6 bases and J gave up 4 bases, with 6 bases separating them. Germline V gene lookup returns CDR1 LNHDA and CDR2 SQIVND (reference sequence). The CDR3 bases are TGTGCCAGTAGCCTGACCACCGGGGAGCTGTTTTTT. It is translated as CASSLTTGELFF.

The sample holds a few counts of this clonotype. In DNA form, the CDR3 reads TGCAGTGCTCCAGGACAGGGGGATTATAGCAATCAGCCCCAGCATTTT. This sequence encodes CSAPGQGDYSNQPQHF. This chain joins TRBV20-1 and TRBJ1-5; 10 nucleotides match TRBD1. Germline V gene data show CDR1 as DFQATT and CDR2 as SNEGSKA (reference sequence). J lost 0 bases, V lost 5 bases, and 7 bases had no gene match. The CDR3 totals 16 residues.

J is TRBJ2-7 and V is TRBV12-3 or TRBV12-4; D gene uncertain. V was clipped by 2 bases and J by 0 bases, with 8 bases between them. The CDR3 sequence is 14 residues long. CDR3 in DNA: TGTGCCAGCAGTTTAAGTCTAGTCTCCTACGAGCAGTACTTC. Encoded protein: CASSLSLVSYEQYF.

The rearrangement uses TRBV27 and TRBJ1-5, with a tentative D call TRBD1 (6 bases). The germline V gene has CDR1 MNHEY and CDR2 SMNVEV (reference sequence). The CDR3 spans 13 residues. Trimming removed 3 bases from V and 6 bases from J, with 9 bases in between. DNA for the CDR3: TGTGCCAGCAGTTTCAGGGGAGTTCAGCCCCAGCATTTT. Protein sequence: CASSFRGVQPQHF.

V gene TRBV7-9 combines with J gene TRBJ2-3; D is unclear. The CDR3 runs 11 residues. V was shortened by 5 bases and J by 2 bases, with 2 bases between the two germline ends. Germline V gene lookup returns CDR1 SEHNR and CDR2 FQNEAQ (reference sequence). The CDR3 loop is CASSHTDTQYF. In DNA form, the CDR3 reads TGTGCCAGCAGCCACACAGATACGCAGTATTTT.

In its sample, this clonotype was seen a few times. The chain has TRBV20-1 and TRBJ1-1; a possible D gene is TRBD1 (5 bases). The germline V gene encodes CDR1 DFQATT and CDR2 SNEGSKA (reference sequence). V dropped 5 bases and J dropped 3 bases, with 22 bases sitting between them. The CDR3 covers 16 residues. In nucleotides, the CDR3 is TGCAGTGCTTCTCCGTTAAGGGGACGTCTGGACACTGAAGCTTTCTTT. Amino acid sequence: CSASPLRGRLDTEAFF.

This clonotype was seen only a few times. The chain joins TRBV29-1 to TRBJ1-1; the D gene is possibly TRBD1 (6 bases). The V end lost 3 bases, the J end lost 5 bases, and 13 bases lay between the germline ends. Germline V CDR1 and CDR2: SQVTM, ANQGSEA. The length of the CDR3 is 13 residues. In DNA form, the CDR3 reads TGCAGCGTTGACAGGGGCCGGGGAACTGAAGCTTTCTTT. This sequence encodes CSVDRGRGTEAFF.

The chain uses TRBV29-1 and TRBJ2-4; D remains ambiguous. Germline V lookup: CDR1 SQVTM, CDR2 ANQGSEA. The CDR3 has 15 amino acids. The ends were cut back, 5 bases at V and 5 bases at J, with 19 bases in the middle. The CDR3 loop reads CSVKTVPGRENIQYF. The CDR3, as DNA: TGCAGCGTTAAGACCGTCCCGGGTCGGGAAAACATTCAGTACTTC.

V usage is TRBV2 and J usage is TRBJ2-3, with D possibly TRBD1 on 5 matching bases. CDR3 length: 13 residues. V was shortened by 5 bases and J by 2 bases, with 8 bases between the two germline ends. In germline, CDR1 is SNHLY, CDR2 FYNNEI. The CDR3: CASSSDNTDTQYF. CDR3 coding DNA: TGTGCCAGCAGTTCGGACAACACAGATACGCAGTATTTT.

This clonotype has more than one count but fewer than ten. The rearrangement links TRBV27 to TRBJ2-7; D is unclear. The V and J ends lost 3 bases and 4 bases respectively, with 10 bases between them. Germline lookup yields CDR1 MNHEY and CDR2 SMNVEV (reference sequence). The CDR3 consists of 13 residues. For the CDR3, the DNA is TGTGCCAGCAGTTTCCCCCCGTATTACGAGCAGTACTTC. The encoded protein is CASSFPPYYEQYF.

To note about this clonotype: The conserved phenylalanine or tryptophan is not found at the CDR3 terminus, so this likely reflects a read error. V and J are TRBV6-1 and TRBJ2-7; D is unresolved. The CDR3 consists of 12 residues. The ends were cut back, 4 bases at V and 1 base at J, with 5 bases in the middle. Germline CDR1 is MNHNS and CDR2 is SASEGT. The CDR3 DNA reads TGTGCCAGCAGTGGAACTTCCTACGAGCAGTACTCC. Translating it yields CASSGTSYEQYS.